This TCR beta chain stems from a study of blood T cell repertoires in COVID-19. CDR1 and CDR2 from the germline V gene are KGHDR and SFDVKD. The CDR3 is made up of 16 amino acids. Losses at the gene ends were 4 bases for V and 9 bases for J; bases not matched to a gene: 13. The data were produced by immunoSEQ multiplex PCR, yet TCRdb's version contains in-frame clones alone and is incomplete. The repertoire holds more than 300,000 clones, with about 84% as singletons. This TCR came from a woman aged 45 to 65 with acute or convalescent COVID-19. The specimen was peripheral blood. The chain uses TRBV24-1 and TRBJ1-5, with 8 bases lining up with TRBD1. The chain's CDR3 is CATSDRGQGPMGPQHF. The CDR3 coding sequence is TGTGCCACCAGTGACCGAGGACAGGGCCCCATGGGGCCCCAGCATTTT.